Below are 25 T cell receptor beta chains sequenced from a single sample in a study of cytomegalovirus exposure and HLA in healthy donors. PCR amplification relied on 60 Vbeta primers (plus 13 Jbeta primers). Sequencing was performed with immunoSEQ multiplex PCR; in TCRdb, only in-frame clones are kept and a portion is missing. The listing contains about 130,000 clones. Sequences were obtained from PBMCs. The source is a man younger than 35 in good health and CMV-seronegative.

The chain carries TRBV13 and TRBJ2-3; D is possibly TRBD2 (6 bases). The CDR3 consists of 14 residues. Deletions cut 5 bases from V and 2 bases from J, with 11 bases between. The germline V gene encodes CDR1 PRHDT and CDR2 FYEKMQ (reference sequence). CDR3 nucleotide sequence: TGTGCCAGCAGCCCCGGGACTCTCACAGATACGCAGTATTTT. It yields the protein CASSPGTLTDTQYF.

V usage is TRBV6-4 and J usage is TRBJ1-2; D ambiguous. CDR3 length: 14 residues. The germline V gene has CDR1 MRHNA and CDR2 SNTAGT. Trimming cost V 0 bases and J 3 bases, with 8 bases left between them. CDR3 nucleotide sequence: TGTGCCAGCAGTGACTCGGTCACGGACTATGGCTACACCTTC. Protein sequence: CASSDSVTDYGYTF.

The rearrangement links TRBV9 to TRBJ2-5, with 10 bases fitting TRBD1. Trimming cost V 2 bases and J 3 bases; bases outside gene matches: 4. The V gene's germline CDR1 is SGDLS and CDR2 YYNGEE. The CDR3 runs to 15 residues. CDR3 amino acids: CASSVGQGSKETQYF. The CDR3 bases are TGTGCCAGCAGCGTGGGACAGGGGTCGAAAGAGACCCAGTACTTC. The variable domain in full, completed from reference TRBV9 and TRBJ2-5, reads DSGVTQTPKHLITATGQRVTLRCSPRSGDLSVYWYQQSLDQGLQFLIQYYNGEERAKGNILERFSAQQFPDLHSELNLSSLELGDSALYFCASSVGQGSKETQYFGPGTRLLVL.

V is TRBV5-6 and J is TRBJ1-1; the match to TRBD1 covers 7 bases. CDR3 size: 13 residues. CDR1 and CDR2 (germline): SGHDT, YYEEEE. V was pared by 4 bases and J by 6 bases, with 6 bases of the junction left unmatched. Here the CDR3 DNA reads TGTGCCAGCAGCAGAACAGGGGTCCCTGAAGCTTTCTTT. Protein: CASSRTGVPEAFF.

V usage is TRBV7-8 and J usage is TRBJ1-4; D may be TRBD1 (5 bases). The ends were cut back, 1 base at V and 3 bases at J, with 6 bases in the middle. This CDR3 is built from 14 residues. Germline-derived CDR1 and CDR2 are SGHVS and FQNEAQ. CDR3 in DNA: TGTGCCAGCAGCTTAGGGGGGGCTAATGAAAAACTGTTTTTT. This translates into CASSLGGANEKLFF.

The chain combines TRBV5-4 with TRBJ2-5; 8 bases are shared with TRBD2. The germline V gene encodes CDR1 SGHNT and CDR2 YYREEE (reference sequence). This CDR3 contains 16 residues. V lost 1 base and J lost 2; bases outside the gene matches: 7. The CDR3 DNA reads TGTGCCAGCAGCTTGACTTGGCGGGGGGCGCAAGAGACCCAGTACTTC. Its protein product is CASSLTWRGAQETQYF. Full variable domain (rest looked up from reference TRBV5-4 and TRBJ2-5): ETGVTQSPTHLIKTRGQQVTLRCSSQSGHNTVSWYQQALGQGPQFIFQYYREEENGRGNFPPRFSGLQFPNYSSELNVNALELDDSALYLCASSLTWRGAQETQYFGPGTRLLVL.

The chain employs TRBV5-1 and TRBJ2-7; D possibly corresponds to TRBD1 (5 bases). This CDR3 is built from 15 residues. CDR1 is SGHRS and CDR2 is YFSETQ in the germline V gene. Trimming took 2 bases from V and 2 from J, leaving 14 bases between them. CDR3 loop: CASSFGVGVAYEQYF. In DNA, the CDR3 is TGCGCCAGCAGCTTTGGGGTAGGGGTGGCCTACGAGCAGTACTTC.

The gene calls are TRBV6-4 and TRBJ1-4; perhaps TRBD1 as D (5 bases). The CDR3 spans 15 residues. V dropped 3 bases and J dropped 6 bases, with 14 bases sitting between them. Per germline, CDR1 MRHNA and CDR2 SNTAGT. As DNA, the CDR3 is TGTGCCAGCAGTGATTATCAGGGAACCTATGAAAAACTGTTTTTT. Its protein product is CASSDYQGTYEKLFF.

The rearrangement uses TRBV28 and TRBJ1-1, with a tentative D call TRBD1 (5 bases). The CDR3 is 15 residues long. V dropped 7 bases and J dropped 5 bases, with 20 bases sitting between them. Looked up from germline, CDR1 is MDHEN and CDR2 is SYDVKM. The CDR3 coding sequence is TGTGCCAGCACTTACAGTACTGGGGCGAGGACTGAAGCTTTCTTT. Amino acid sequence: CASTYSTGARTEAFF. The full variable domain, in which reference TRBV28 and TRBJ1-1 provide the parts outside the CDR3, is DVKVTQSSRYLVKRTGEKVFLECVQDMDHENMFWYRQDPGLGLRLIYFSYDVKMKEKGDIPEGYSVSREKKERFSLILESASTNQTSMYLCASTYSTGARTEAFFGQGTRLTVV.

This chain uses TRBV5-1 with TRBJ2-3; 11 bases agree with TRBD2. The junction had 4 bases not matched to a gene; V was cut back by 0 bases and J by 4 bases. The CDR3 contains 16 residues. The germline V gene encodes CDR1 SGHRS and CDR2 YFSETQ. The CDR3 protein is CASSLGGLAEPDTQYF. The CDR3 nucleotides read TGCGCCAGCAGCTTGGGGGGACTAGCGGAACCAGATACGCAGTATTTT.

The J gene is TRBJ2-7, the V gene TRBV10-3; 11 bases map to TRBD1. In germline, CDR1 is ENHRY, CDR2 SYGVKD. This CDR3 contains 16 residues. Unmatched junction bases numbered 5, after V lost 4 bases and J lost 0 bases. The chain's CDR3 is CAISGGQGESSYEQYF. The DNA of the CDR3 is TGTGCCATCAGTGGGGGACAGGGGGAAAGCTCCTACGAGCAGTACTTC.

The CDR3 loop is CASSDDKGQSSYNSPLHF. The DNA for the CDR3 is TGCGCCAGCAGTGACGACAAGGGGCAGAGCTCCTATAATTCACCCCTCCACTTT. V gene TRBV10-1 combines with J gene TRBJ1-6; D is possibly TRBD1 (5 bases). The CDR3 has 18 amino acids. Germline V gives CDR1 WNHNN, CDR2 SYGVQD (reference sequence). Trimming took 3 bases from V and 0 from J, leaving 15 bases between them.

This chain joins TRBV7-9 and TRBJ2-3, with a weak D call TRBD2 (6 bases). This CDR3 spans 17 amino acids. From germline, CDR1 is SEHNR and CDR2 FQNEAQ (reference sequence). Trimming cost V 5 bases and J 2 bases, with 20 bases left between them. CDR3 coding DNA: TGTGCCAGCAGCCCCGGGAAGAGCGGAGGGAACACAGATACGCAGTATTTT. This sequence encodes CASSPGKSGGNTDTQYF.

The genes are TRBV5-1 and TRBJ2-7; TRBD2 agrees at 7 bases. Germline V CDR1 and CDR2: SGHRS, YFSETQ. V lost 0 bases and J lost 1; bases outside the gene matches: 4. This CDR3 comprises 15 residues. CDR3 nucleotides: TGCGCCAGCAGCTTGGGGGGGGGTCGTTCCTACGAGCAGTACTTC. Translating gives CASSLGGGRSYEQYF.

The gene calls are TRBV27 and TRBJ2-1, with D possibly TRBD2 on 6 matching bases. CDR3 size: 17 residues. CDR1 is MNHEY, CDR2 SMNVEV, per germline (reference sequence). The V end lost 2 bases, the J end lost 8 bases, and 22 bases lay between the germline ends. The CDR3 loop is CASSLRWTTSGVDEQFF. The CDR3, as DNA: TGTGCCAGCAGTTTAAGATGGACTACCTCGGGTGTGGATGAGCAGTTCTTC.

CDR3 protein: CASTSGGAMNSPLHF. The CDR3 DNA sequence: TGTGCCAGCACCTCGGGGGGGGCAATGAATTCACCCCTCCACTTT. The gene calls are TRBV6-5 and TRBJ1-6; the D gene is possibly TRBD1 (6 bases). CDR3 length equals 15 residues. V dropped 7 bases and J dropped 7 bases, with 17 bases sitting between them. The germline V gene has CDR1 MNHEY and CDR2 SVGAGI.

The chain combines TRBV11-3 with TRBJ2-3; D uncertain. Trimming removed 0 bases at V and 2 bases at J, with 9 bases between. Germline V lookup: CDR1 SGHNT, CDR2 YENEEA. The CDR3 extends over 15 amino acids. The CDR3 loop is CASSLESLVTDTQYF. The DNA for the CDR3 is TGTGCCAGCAGCTTAGAGTCATTAGTCACAGATACGCAGTATTTT.

This chain links TRBV7-6 with TRBJ2-5; 11 bases align to TRBD2. V shed 4 bases, J shed 1 base, and the junction held 2 bases outside the gene matches. Germline-derived CDR1 and CDR2 are SGHVS and FNYEAQ. This CDR3 is built from 15 residues. The CDR3 spells CASSWGLAVQETQYF. Here the CDR3 DNA reads TGTGCCAGCAGCTGGGGACTAGCGGTCCAAGAGACCCAGTACTTC.

The gene calls are TRBV11-3 and TRBJ2-7; tentatively, D is TRBD2 (6 bases). Trimming cost V 5 bases and J 1 base, with 12 bases left between them. The CDR3 is made up of 14 amino acids. Per the germline V gene, CDR1 is SGHNT and CDR2 is YENEEA. The CDR3 DNA sequence: TGTGCCAGCAGCACAGTTGGGGGGTCCTACGAGCAGTACTTC. Amino acids: CASSTVGGSYEQYF.

The chain combines TRBV6-5 with TRBJ2-6; a weak D match, TRBD1 (5 bases). Germline V CDR1 and CDR2: MNHEY, SVGAGI. The CDR3 loop spans 16 amino acids. V was clipped by 0 bases and J by 2 bases, with 8 bases between them. CDR3 coding DNA: TGTGCCAGCAGTTACTCTGGCAGGGCTGGGGCCAACGTCCTGACTTTC. Protein sequence: CASSYSGRAGANVLTF.

This chain joins TRBV7-9 and TRBJ1-2; 9 bases fit TRBD1. This CDR3 has 17 amino acids. With 0 bases clipped from V and 6 bases from J, the junction kept 11 bases outside the gene matches. CDR1 and CDR2 from the germline V gene are SEHNR and FQNEAQ (reference sequence). The CDR3 nucleotides are TGTGCCAGCAGCTTAGCTGACCGGGACAGGGAGGAAGATGGCTACACCTTC. Protein sequence: CASSLADRDREEDGYTF.

The chain employs TRBV9 and TRBJ2-5; 11 positions match TRBD2. V was pared by 3 bases and J by 5 bases, with 6 bases of the junction left unmatched. Germline loops: CDR1 SGDLS, CDR2 YYNGEE. The CDR3 consists of 15 residues. The CDR3 nucleotides are TGTGCCAGCAGCGGAATAGCGGGGGGGTTTGAGACCCAGTACTTC. It yields the protein CASSGIAGGFETQYF.

The V and J genes are TRBV28 and TRBJ1-1; no reliable D call. The germline V gene encodes CDR1 MDHEN and CDR2 SYDVKM. The ends were cut back, 3 bases at V and 4 bases at J, with 9 bases in the middle. The length of the CDR3 is 13 residues. The CDR3 DNA reads TGTGCCAGCAGTTTGTGGGGAGGCACTGAAGCTTTCTTT. Its protein is CASSLWGGTEAFF.

The CDR3 region has the DNA TGTGCCAGCAGTTACTCGACCGGGGTGGTCGAGACCCAGTACTTC. Translated: CASSYSTGVVETQYF. The rearrangement uses TRBV6-5 and TRBJ2-5; D might be TRBD2 (5 bases). The V end lost 0 bases, the J end lost 5 bases, and 13 bases lay between the germline ends. The CDR3 runs 15 residues. Germline CDR1 reads MNHEY; CDR2 reads SVGAGI.

The V and J genes are TRBV6-5 and TRBJ2-5, with 7 positions matching TRBD2. Germline CDR1 is MNHEY and CDR2 is SVGAGI. After removal of 2 bases from V and 5 bases from J, the junction contained 5 bases not matched to a gene. CDR3 length: 14 amino acids. CDR3 nucleotide sequence: TGTGCCAGCAGTTACGGGGGAGGGTGGGAGACCCAGTACTTC. Translation: CASSYGGGWETQYF.